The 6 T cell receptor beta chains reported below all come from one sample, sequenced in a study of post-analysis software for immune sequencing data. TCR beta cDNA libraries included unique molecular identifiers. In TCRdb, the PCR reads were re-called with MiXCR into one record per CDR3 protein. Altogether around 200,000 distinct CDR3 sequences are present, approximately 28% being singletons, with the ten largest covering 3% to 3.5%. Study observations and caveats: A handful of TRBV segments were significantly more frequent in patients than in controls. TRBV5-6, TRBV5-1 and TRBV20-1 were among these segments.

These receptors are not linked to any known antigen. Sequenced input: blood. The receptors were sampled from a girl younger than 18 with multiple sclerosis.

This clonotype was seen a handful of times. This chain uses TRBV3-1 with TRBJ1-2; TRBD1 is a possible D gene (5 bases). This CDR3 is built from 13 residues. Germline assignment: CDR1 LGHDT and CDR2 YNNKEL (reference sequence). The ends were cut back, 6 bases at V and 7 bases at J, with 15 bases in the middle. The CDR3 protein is CASSLHGGSGYTF. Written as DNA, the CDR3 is TGTGCCAGCAGTCTACATGGGGGGAGTGGCTACACCTTC.

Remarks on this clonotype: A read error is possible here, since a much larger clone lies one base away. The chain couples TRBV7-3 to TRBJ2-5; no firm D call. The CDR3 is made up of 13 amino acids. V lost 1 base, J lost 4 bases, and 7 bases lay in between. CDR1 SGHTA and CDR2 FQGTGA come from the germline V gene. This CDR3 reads CASSLRTRETQYF. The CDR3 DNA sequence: TGTGCCAGCAGCTTAAGGACCCGAGAGACCCAGTACTTC.

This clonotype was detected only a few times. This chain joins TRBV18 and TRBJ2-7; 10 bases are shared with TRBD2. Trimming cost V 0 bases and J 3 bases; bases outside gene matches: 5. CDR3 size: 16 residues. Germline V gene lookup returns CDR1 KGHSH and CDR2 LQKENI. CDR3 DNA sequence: TGTGCCAGCTCACCACCGTGGCTAGCGGGAGACTACGAGCAGTACTTC. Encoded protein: CASSPPWLAGDYEQYF.

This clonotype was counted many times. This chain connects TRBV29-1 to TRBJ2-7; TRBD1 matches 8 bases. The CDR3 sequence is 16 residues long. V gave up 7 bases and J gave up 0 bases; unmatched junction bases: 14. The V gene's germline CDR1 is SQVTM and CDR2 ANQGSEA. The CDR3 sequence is CSAQELGTGLSYEQYF. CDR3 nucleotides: TGCAGCGCTCAAGAACTCGGGACAGGTCTCTCCTACGAGCAGTACTTC.

CDR3 residues: CASSPLNREPYNSPLHF. In DNA form, the CDR3 reads TGTGCCAGCAGCCCCTTAAACAGGGAACCCTATAATTCACCCCTCCACTTT. The gene calls are TRBV28 and TRBJ1-6, with D perhaps matching TRBD1 (6 bases). The germline gives CDR1 MDHEN, CDR2 SYDVKM. The ends were cut back, 6 bases at V and 2 bases at J, with 17 bases in the middle. CDR3 size: 17 residues.

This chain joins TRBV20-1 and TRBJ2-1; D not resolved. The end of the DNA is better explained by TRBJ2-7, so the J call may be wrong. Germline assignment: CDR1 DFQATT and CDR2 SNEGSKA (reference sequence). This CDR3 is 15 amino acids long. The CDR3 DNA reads TGCAGTGCTAGAGAGCCAGCCTCCTCCTACAATGAGCAGTACTTC. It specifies CSAREPASSYNEQYF.